Each of the 22 T cell receptor beta chains below was sequenced from the same sample in a study of cytomegalovirus exposure and HLA in healthy donors (dated 2017 in TCRdb). The library was built by means of the immunoSEQ multiplex PCR assay. For the multiplex PCR, a mixture combining 60 forward primers for TCR Vbeta segments and 13 reverse primers for TCR Jbeta segments was used. The table was pulled from immuneACCESS by TCRdb, which kept in-frame rearrangements only. Such tables lose some clones; where checked, under half of the loss comes from unresolved V genes, and the rest has no known cause. The sample's own table lists 30,000 to 40,000 clones. Together, the top ten hold about 3.6% of the sample. Source material: PBMCs. These receptors were taken from a woman between 40 and 50 years old in good health and CMV-seropositive.

The chain combines TRBV6-1 with TRBJ2-7; 9 nucleotides match TRBD1. Trimming removed 4 bases from V and 7 bases from J; junction bases left unmatched: 14. Germline lookup yields CDR1 MNHNS and CDR2 SASEGT. The CDR3 runs to 16 residues. Here the CDR3 reads CASSVGGQGVVREQYF. The DNA for the CDR3 is TGTGCCAGCAGTGTCGGGGGACAGGGTGTCGTTCGGGAGCAGTACTTC.

The chain recombines TRBV28 with TRBJ2-7, with D possibly matching TRBD1 (5 bases). V lost 6 bases and J lost 4, with 13 bases in between. Germline loops: CDR1 MDHEN, CDR2 SYDVKM. The CDR3 sequence is 13 residues long. The DNA for the CDR3 is TGTGCCAGCAGCAAAATGGGGCAGTACGAGCAGTACTTC. It translates to CASSKMGQYEQYF.

V is TRBV5-4 and J is TRBJ1-2; tentative D call: TRBD1 (5 bases). Per the germline V gene, CDR1 is SGHNT and CDR2 is YYREEE (reference sequence). The germline V and J ends were trimmed by 4 bases and 2 bases, with 18 bases remaining between them. There are 16 residues in the CDR3. CDR3 DNA: TGTGCCAGCAGCACCCCCCGATCGGGGGTAAACTATGGCTACACCTTC. It is translated as CASSTPRSGVNYGYTF.

The chain joins TRBV5-1 to TRBJ2-5, with D possibly being TRBD2 (5 bases). Trimming took off 4 bases at V and 4 bases at J, with 11 bases between the two ends. This CDR3 comprises 13 residues. Per germline, CDR1 SGHRS and CDR2 YFSETQ. The CDR3 DNA reads as TGCGCCAGCAGCCGGGGTTTGGGAGAGACCCAGTACTTC. This encodes CASSRGLGETQYF.

J is TRBJ2-1 and V is TRBV7-2; 8 bases fit TRBD2. The germline CDR1 and CDR2 sequences are SGHTA and FQGNSA. The CDR3 sequence is 13 residues long. J gave up 5 bases and V 6 bases, and 3 bases lay outside the gene matches. DNA of the CDR3: TGTGCCAGCAGACTAGCGGTACACAATGAGCAGTTCTTC. It encodes CASRLAVHNEQFF. The full variable domain, rest sourced from reference TRBV7-2 and TRBJ2-1, is GAGVSQSPSNKVTEKGKDVELRCDPISGHTALYWYRQSLGQGLEFLIYFQGNSAPDKSGLPSDRFSAERTGGSVSTLTIQRTQQEDSAVYLCASRLAVHNEQFFGPGTRLTVL.

The chain is built from TRBV5-1 and TRBJ2-1; the match to TRBD2 covers 16 bases. The CDR3 sequence is 17 residues long. CDR1 is SGHRS and CDR2 is YFSETQ in the germline V gene. The V segment lost 3 bases and the J segment 6 bases; nucleotides outside the gene matches: 6. CDR3 nucleotide sequence: TGCGCCAGCAGCTGGGGACTAGCGGGAGGGCCCGGCAATGAGCAGTTCTTC. This sequence encodes CASSWGLAGGPGNEQFF.

The chain is built from TRBV6-1 and TRBJ2-7; 8 bases align to TRBD1. From germline, CDR1 is MNHNS and CDR2 SASEGT. The CDR3 length is 12 residues. V dropped 6 bases and J dropped 6; count of bases not matched to a gene: 4. The CDR3 loop reads CASSRTGFEQYF. For the CDR3, the DNA is TGTGCCAGCAGCCGGACAGGGTTCGAGCAGTACTTC.

J is TRBJ2-2 and V is TRBV10-3, with 8 bases matching TRBD1. J gave up 5 bases and V 6 bases, and 5 bases lay outside the gene matches. The V gene's germline CDR1 is ENHRY and CDR2 SYGVKD. This CDR3 has 14 amino acids. DNA for the CDR3: TGTGCCATCAGGGCAGGGGGCCGGACCGGGGAGCTGTTTTTT. Translated, it gives CAIRAGGRTGELFF.

The J gene is TRBJ2-7, the V gene TRBV5-1; 9 bases line up with TRBD2. Germline V gene sequence: CDR1 SGHRS, CDR2 YFSETQ. This CDR3 has 15 residues. Trimming cost V 3 bases and J 4 bases; bases outside gene matches: 8. The CDR3 loop reads CASSSSPLAGYEQYF. The CDR3 DNA reads as TGCGCCAGCAGCTCCTCGCCGCTAGCGGGATACGAGCAGTACTTC.

This chain uses TRBV30 with TRBJ2-7; 14 bases line up with TRBD2. Germline V gene sequence: CDR1 GTSNPN, CDR2 SVGIG (reference sequence). The V and J ends lost 4 bases and 7 bases, in that order; junction bases with no gene match: 12. The CDR3 runs to 16 residues. CDR3 loop: CAWTWGLAGVLYEQYF. The DNA for the CDR3 is TGTGCCTGGACTTGGGGACTAGCGGGAGTTCTGTATGAGCAGTACTTC.

The CDR3 is CASSSQGESTEAFF. Written as DNA, the CDR3 is TGCGCCAGCAGCTCACAGGGGGAGAGCACTGAAGCTTTCTTT. The rearrangement joins TRBV5-1 to TRBJ1-1; 8 bases match TRBD1. CDR1 and CDR2 from the germline V gene are SGHRS and YFSETQ. V shed 3 bases and J 4 bases; nucleotides not matched to a gene: 5. CDR3 size: 14 residues.

This sequence joins TRBV29-1 and TRBJ1-4, with D perhaps matching TRBD1 (5 bases). Germline CDR1 is SQVTM and CDR2 is ANQGSEA. Trimming cost V 6 bases and J 5 bases, with 10 bases left between them. This CDR3 comprises 12 residues. CDR3 DNA sequence: TGCAGCGTCGGCACAGGAAATGAAAAACTGTTTTTT. This sequence encodes CSVGTGNEKLFF.

The chain carries TRBV9 and TRBJ1-1, with D possibly TRBD1 on 5 matching bases. CDR3 length equals 15 residues. Germline CDR1 reads SGDLS; CDR2 reads YYNGEE. Trimming took off 3 bases at V and 1 base at J, with 13 bases between the two ends. In DNA form, the CDR3 reads TGTGCCAGCAGCGGGGGGACGGGGGGGAACACTGAAGCTTTCTTT. Its protein product is CASSGGTGGNTEAFF.

This chain uses TRBV7-6 with TRBJ2-2; 9 nucleotides agree with TRBD1. Trimming at V came to 10 bases and at J to 1 base, leaving 7 bases not matched to a gene. This CDR3 is 15 amino acids long. Germline loops: CDR1 SGHVS, CDR2 FNYEAQ. CDR3 sequence reads: CAISQDRGNTGELFF. The CDR3 nucleotides read TGTGCCATCTCACAGGACAGGGGGAACACCGGGGAGCTGTTTTTT.

The chain links TRBV30 to TRBJ2-2; possibly TRBD1 for D (5 bases). V was cut by 1 base and J by 8 bases, with 11 bases left in between. The germline V gene encodes CDR1 GTSNPN and CDR2 SVGIG (reference sequence). The CDR3 loop spans 13 amino acids. CDR3 DNA: TGTGCCTGGAGTGCGTCTCAGGGTGGGGAGCTGTTTTTT. The encoded protein is CAWSASQGGELFF.

This chain links TRBV5-1 with TRBJ1-1; the D gene is possibly TRBD1 (6 bases). Germline CDR1 and CDR2: SGHRS and YFSETQ. The length of the CDR3 is 17 residues. V lost 6 bases and J 1 base, leaving 22 bases between the germline ends. The CDR3 protein is CASKPSQPGHPNTEAFF. As DNA, the CDR3 is TGCGCCAGCAAACCTAGTCAGCCGGGACATCCGAACACTGAAGCTTTCTTT.

The rearrangement uses TRBV11-3 and TRBJ2-3, with 8 nucleotides matching TRBD2. The CDR3 is made up of 14 amino acids. Per germline, CDR1 SGHNT and CDR2 YENEEA. Losses at the gene ends were 1 base for V and 3 bases for J; bases not matched to a gene: 0. The CDR3 DNA reads TGTGCCAGCAGCTTAGCGGGAGGGACAGATACGCAGTATTTT. Its protein is CASSLAGGTDTQYF.

The genes are TRBV29-1 and TRBJ2-5; D call uncertain. The CDR3 is 13 residues long. CDR1 is SQVTM and CDR2 is ANQGSEA in the germline V gene. V lost 3 bases to trimming and J lost 2 bases, with 10 bases between them. This CDR3 is CSVDRSPQETQYF. CDR3 bases: TGCAGCGTTGACAGGTCCCCACAAGAGACCCAGTACTTC.

The chain combines TRBV5-1 with TRBJ2-5; 9 bases match TRBD2. With 1 base clipped from V and 5 bases from J, the junction kept 3 bases outside the gene matches. The CDR3 has 14 residues. Germline values: CDR1 SGHRS, CDR2 YFSETQ. The CDR3 loop reads CASSLSAGGETQYF. DNA for the CDR3: TGCGCCAGCAGCTTGTCGGCGGGAGGGGAGACCCAGTACTTC.

This sequence joins TRBV2 and TRBJ2-7, with 7 bases that match TRBD2. The trim removed 2 bases at V and 2 bases at J, leaving 6 bases unmatched. Looked up from germline, CDR1 is SNHLY and CDR2 is FYNNEI. This CDR3 comprises 15 residues. Written as DNA, the CDR3 is TGTGCCAGCAGTGAAACGGCGGGAGCACCCTACGAGCAGTACTTC. Its translation is CASSETAGAPYEQYF. Complete variable domain (other parts from reference TRBV2 and TRBJ2-7): EPEVTQTPSHQVTQMGQEVILRCVPISNHLYFYWYRQILGQKVEFLVSFYNNEISEKSEIFDDQFSVERPDGSNFTLKIRSTKLEDSAMYFCASSETAGAPYEQYFGPGTRLTVT.

The chain is built from TRBV6-1 and TRBJ2-7; D might be TRBD1 (6 bases). The germline gives CDR1 MNHNS, CDR2 SASEGT. The CDR3 length is 14 residues. V lost 5 bases, J lost 3 bases, and 14 bases lay in between. The CDR3 sequence is CASSLGQTLYEQYF. DNA of the CDR3: TGTGCCAGCAGTCTAGGACAGACCCTCTACGAGCAGTACTTC.

This sequence joins TRBV5-1 and TRBJ2-2; a possible D gene is TRBD1 (5 bases). The CDR3 sequence is 15 residues long. The V end lost 1 base, the J end lost 1 base, and 8 bases lay between the germline ends. Germline CDR1 is SGHRS and CDR2 is YFSETQ. This CDR3 is CASSLYGQNTGELFF. DNA of the CDR3: TGCGCCAGCAGCTTGTACGGACAGAACACCGGGGAGCTGTTTTTT. The full variable domain, completed using reference TRBV5-1 and TRBJ2-2, is KAGVTQTPRYLIKTRGQQVTLSCSPISGHRSVSWYQQTPGQGLQFLFEYFSETQRNKGNFPGRFSGRQFSNSRSEMNVSTLELGDSALYLCASSLYGQNTGELFFGEGSRLTVL.